Listed here are 32 T cell receptor beta chains from one sample, sequenced in a study of T cell responses to AZD1222 COVID-19 vaccine. Produced via immunoSEQ multiplex PCR; TCRdb's table is partial and in-frame only. The sample lists about 93,000 clones; 80% to 90% were seen once. The sample in question was peripheral blood, obtained on day 0 of AZD1222 vaccination. The origin of the receptors is an adult in good health.

The gene calls are TRBV20-1 and TRBJ1-1; D unresolved. The CDR3 length is 14 residues. Per germline, CDR1 DFQATT and CDR2 SNEGSKA (reference sequence). Between the trimmed V and J ends, which lost 3 bases and 0 bases, there was a span of 11 bases. The CDR3 sequence: CSASLWPMNTEAFF. CDR3 DNA sequence: TGCAGTGCTAGTTTATGGCCGATGAACACTGAAGCTTTCTTT.

The chain recombines TRBV7-3 with TRBJ1-6; TRBD1 agrees at 9 bases. The CDR3 has 16 residues. CDR1 and CDR2 from the germline V gene are SGHTA and FQGTGA. The V and J ends lost 4 bases and 8 bases, in that order; junction bases with no gene match: 9. CDR3 region: CASSYAGTGQDSPLHF. The CDR3 DNA follows: TGTGCCAGCAGCTACGCCGGGACAGGGCAGGATTCACCCCTCCACTTT.

The chain carries TRBV18 and TRBJ1-1, with 9 bases aligning to TRBD1. J lost 1 base, V lost 5 bases, and 2 bases had no gene match. Looked up from germline, CDR1 is KGHSH and CDR2 is LQKENI. The CDR3 spans 14 residues. CDR3 coding DNA: TGTGCCAGCTCAGGACAGGGGCGGAACACTGAAGCTTTCTTT. Its protein product is CASSGQGRNTEAFF.

V gene TRBV24-1 combines with J gene TRBJ2-2, with D perhaps matching TRBD2 (7 bases). V was trimmed by 5 bases and J by 3 bases, leaving 12 bases between them. CDR3 length equals 15 residues. Germline CDR1 KGHDR, CDR2 SFDVKD. CDR3 residues: CATSGKGGYTGELFF. The CDR3 nucleotides are TGTGCCACCAGTGGCAAGGGGGGGTACACCGGGGAGCTGTTTTTT.

The chain uses TRBV19 and TRBJ1-3; 9 nucleotides align to TRBD1. CDR1 is LNHDA and CDR2 is SQIVND in the germline V gene (reference sequence). The V gene end was trimmed by 2 bases and the J gene end by 0 bases; junction bases not matched to a gene: 5. CDR3 length: 17 amino acids. The CDR3, as DNA: TGTGCCAGTAGTATATGGACAGGGGATCTCTCTGGAAACACCATATATTTT. This sequence encodes CASSIWTGDLSGNTIYF.

The genes are TRBV7-9 and TRBJ1-6; D ambiguous. CDR3 length equals 15 residues. Germline V lookup: CDR1 SEHNR, CDR2 FQNEAQ (reference sequence). V lost 2 bases and J 3 bases, leaving 8 bases between the germline ends. CDR3 coding DNA: TGTGCCAGCAGCTTAAACGGGGACTATAATTCACCCCTCCACTTT. Translated, it gives CASSLNGDYNSPLHF. Looking up the rest from reference TRBV7-9 and TRBJ1-6 gives the full variable domain: DTGVSQNPRHKITKRGQNVTFRCDPISEHNRLYWYRQTLGQGPEFLTYFQNEAQLEKSRLLSDRFSAERPKGSFSTLEIQRTEQGDSAMYLCASSLNGDYNSPLHFGNGTRLTVT.

The chain has TRBV12-5 and TRBJ2-5; D possibly corresponds to TRBD1 (5 bases). V shed 4 bases and J shed 5 bases, with 8 bases lying between them. The CDR3 is made up of 12 amino acids. The germline V gene has CDR1 LGHNT and CDR2 FRNRAP. Here the CDR3 reads CASGSPGETQYF. Written as DNA, the CDR3 is TGTGCTAGTGGTTCCCCAGGGGAGACCCAGTACTTC.

The rearrangement joins TRBV30 to TRBJ1-1; TRBD1 agrees at 12 bases. CDR3 length equals 13 residues. The V gene end was trimmed by 3 bases and the J gene end by 4 bases; junction bases not matched to a gene: 0. Germline V gene sequence: CDR1 GTSNPN, CDR2 SVGIG (reference sequence). The DNA of the CDR3 is TGTGCCTGGAGGGGACAGGGGGCCACTGAAGCTTTCTTT. Its translation: CAWRGQGATEAFF.

The chain combines TRBV6-6 with TRBJ1-3, with D possibly being TRBD1 (6 bases). CDR1 is MNHNY and CDR2 is SVGAGI in the germline V gene (reference sequence). The length of the CDR3 is 14 residues. V dropped 0 bases and J dropped 4 bases, with 7 bases sitting between them. The DNA for the CDR3 is TGTGCCAGCAGTTACTCGAGGGGGGGAAACACCATATATTTT. It encodes CASSYSRGGNTIYF.

The chain recombines TRBV15 with TRBJ1-5; D gene ambiguous. Germline CDR1 is LNHNV and CDR2 is YYDKDF (reference sequence). The CDR3 loop spans 12 amino acids. Between the trimmed V and J ends, which lost 6 bases and 0 bases, there was a span of 3 bases. CDR3 coding DNA: TGTGCCACCAGGGATAGCAATCAGCCCCAGCATTTT. It codes for CATRDSNQPQHF.

The CDR3: CASSRQEMEAKNIQYF. CDR3 bases: TGCGCCAGCAGCAGACAGGAAATGGAGGCCAAAAACATTCAGTACTTC. This chain joins TRBV5-1 and TRBJ2-4; D might be TRBD1 (6 bases). Germline V gives CDR1 SGHRS, CDR2 YFSETQ. The CDR3 length is 16 residues. The V end lost 4 bases, the J end lost 1 base, and 15 bases lay between the germline ends. Full variable domain (missing parts from reference TRBV5-1 and TRBJ2-4): KAGVTQTPRYLIKTRGQQVTLSCSPISGHRSVSWYQQTPGQGLQFLFEYFSETQRNKGNFPGRFSGRQFSNSRSEMNVSTLELGDSALYLCASSRQEMEAKNIQYFGAGTRLSVL.

This sequence joins TRBV6-5 and TRBJ1-6; tentative D call: TRBD1 (6 bases). The CDR3 contains 14 residues. Germline assignment: CDR1 MNHEY and CDR2 SVGAGI. V dropped 6 bases and J dropped 5 bases, with 11 bases sitting between them. The CDR3 DNA reads as TGTGCCAGCAGCCTCTACAGGGATAATTCACCCCTCCACTTT. Translated, it gives CASSLYRDNSPLHF.

This rearrangement joins TRBV30 to TRBJ2-2; 7 nucleotides line up with TRBD1. Losses at the gene ends were 5 bases for V and 3 bases for J; bases not matched to a gene: 9. CDR1 is GTSNPN, CDR2 SVGIG, per germline (reference sequence). The CDR3 spans 15 residues. CDR3 loop: CAWVKGGLHTGELFF. CDR3 nucleotides: TGTGCCTGGGTAAAAGGGGGCCTTCACACCGGGGAGCTGTTTTTT.

This chain joins TRBV21-1 and TRBJ1-2. TRBV21-1 is tagged as a pseudogene. CDR3 length: 13 amino acids. The CDR3 sequence is CGHGGELYYGYTF. The CDR3 nucleotides read TGTGGTCATGGGGGGGAATTGTACTATGGCTACACCTTC.

This sequence joins TRBV5-4 and TRBJ1-1, with D unclear. The CDR3 has 13 residues. The germline V gene has CDR1 SGHNT and CDR2 YYREEE (reference sequence). Between the trimmed V and J ends, which lost 7 bases and 1 base, there was a span of 11 bases. Here the CDR3 DNA reads TGTGCCAGCCGCCGACACGAGAACACTGAAGCTTTCTTT. Amino acids: CASRRHENTEAFF.

V is TRBV2 and J is TRBJ1-2; a weak D match, TRBD1 (5 bases). V was pared by 7 bases and J by 5 bases, with 17 bases between. The V gene's germline CDR1 is SNHLY and CDR2 FYNNEI. This CDR3 comprises 14 residues. The CDR3 here is CASIEDRGGYGYTF. The DNA of the CDR3 is TGTGCCAGCATTGAGGATCGGGGCGGATATGGCTACACCTTC.

The chain has TRBV7-2 and TRBJ1-5; 7 bases are a match to TRBD1. The germline gives CDR1 SGHTA, CDR2 FQGNSA. Trimming at V came to 3 bases and at J to 5 bases, leaving 1 base not matched to a gene. The CDR3 loop spans 13 amino acids. The CDR3 loop reads CASSFTGDQPQHF. The CDR3 DNA reads as TGTGCCAGCAGCTTCACAGGGGATCAGCCCCAGCATTTT.

This chain uses TRBV7-9 with TRBJ2-1, with D uncertain. Germline CDR1 SEHNR, CDR2 FQNEAQ (reference sequence). V shed 5 bases and J shed 10 bases, with 15 bases lying between them. CDR3 length: 13 amino acids. The CDR3 loop reads CASSILTPGEQFF. The CDR3 DNA is TGTGCCAGCAGCATCCTGACCCCCGGGGAGCAGTTCTTC.

The chain has TRBV3-1 (or the pseudogene TRBV3-2) and TRBJ2-7, with 7 bases identical to TRBD1. The trim removed 4 bases at V and 6 bases at J, leaving 9 bases unmatched. CDR1 LGHDT and CDR2 YNNKEL come from the germline V gene (reference sequence). The CDR3 totals 14 residues. The CDR3 region has the DNA TGTGCCAGCAGCCCAGGGGGTGGCCCGGGCGAGCAGTACTTC. This translates into CASSPGGGPGEQYF.

For this clone: This same CDR3 is encoded by further DNA sequences in the sample. This chain joins TRBV4-1 and TRBJ2-7; 9 bases are a match to TRBD1. The CDR3 is made up of 16 amino acids. Looked up from germline, CDR1 is MGHRA and CDR2 is YSYEKL. V lost 1 base to trimming and J lost 2 bases; unmatched junction nucleotides: 6. CDR3 protein: CASSQGPGQGTYEQYF. The CDR3 DNA reads as TGCGCCAGCAGCCAAGGACCGGGACAGGGCACCTACGAGCAGTACTTC.

The genes are TRBV18 and TRBJ1-4; D uncertain. V was shortened by 0 bases and J by 5 bases, with 16 bases between the two germline ends. Germline CDR1 is KGHSH and CDR2 is LQKENI. The CDR3 is made up of 17 amino acids. The CDR3 sequence: CASSPPSAGRGNEKLFF. The DNA for the CDR3 is TGTGCCAGCTCACCACCTAGCGCCGGCAGAGGAAATGAAAAACTGTTTTTT.

The gene calls are TRBV7-2 and TRBJ2-7; D is ambiguous. V was pared by 0 bases and J by 3 bases, with 6 bases between. The CDR3 covers 13 residues. Germline assignment: CDR1 SGHTA and CDR2 FQGNSA. The CDR3 loop reads CASSLASRYEQYF. The CDR3 region has the DNA TGTGCCAGCAGCTTAGCATCCCGCTACGAGCAGTACTTC. The variable domain in full, with the rest retrieved from reference TRBV7-2 and TRBJ2-7, is GAGVSQSPSNKVTEKGKDVELRCDPISGHTALYWYRQSLGQGLEFLIYFQGNSAPDKSGLPSDRFSAERTGGSVSTLTIQRTQQEDSAVYLCASSLASRYEQYFGPGTRLTVT.

The chain joins TRBV21-1 to TRBJ2-2; TRBD1, the table's D call, lacks a check against the DNA. TRBV21-1 is given as a pseudogene. The CDR3 runs 16 residues. The CDR3 protein is CASSTDNEEDTGELFF. The CDR3, as DNA: TGTGCCAGCAGCACTGACAACGAAGAAGACACCGGGGAGCTGTTTTTT.

This chain connects TRBV2 to TRBJ1-2; the D gene is possibly TRBD1 (6 bases). The V and J ends lost 8 bases and 0 bases respectively, with 10 bases between them. Looked up from germline, CDR1 is SNHLY and CDR2 is FYNNEI. This CDR3 contains 13 residues. CDR3 sequence: CASGTPTNYGYTF. The CDR3, as DNA: TGTGCCAGCGGGACACCTACTAACTATGGCTACACCTTC.

This clone was observed a single time. V and J are TRBV10-3 and TRBJ1-4; D is unclear. Germline loops: CDR1 ENHRY, CDR2 SYGVKD. The CDR3 extends over 15 amino acids. Trimming removed 6 bases from V and 6 bases from J, with 17 bases in between. CDR3 sequence reads: CAISISPSPYEKLFF. CDR3 DNA: TGTGCCATCAGCATTTCCCCCAGCCCCTATGAAAAACTGTTTTTT.

This clone was seen ten or more times. The chain employs TRBV7-6 and TRBJ2-7; TRBD2 might be the D (5 bases). Per the germline V gene, CDR1 is SGHVS and CDR2 is FNYEAQ. This CDR3 is built from 13 residues. V was shortened by 8 bases and J by 3 bases, with 14 bases between the two germline ends. CDR3 DNA sequence: TGTGCCAGCTCGAGCGGTCCAAACTACGAGCAGTACTTC. Amino acids: CASSSGPNYEQYF.

The chain couples TRBV4-2 to TRBJ2-7; D is undetermined. Looked up from germline, CDR1 is LGHNA and CDR2 is YNFKEQ. V was cut by 4 bases and J by 3 bases, with 7 bases left in between. The CDR3 loop spans 12 amino acids. Here the CDR3 reads CASSRDRYEQYF. The CDR3 region has the DNA TGTGCCAGCAGCCGAGACCGCTACGAGCAGTACTTC.

The chain couples TRBV7-9 to TRBJ2-7, with D perhaps TRBD1 (6 bases). The germline CDR1 and CDR2 sequences are SEHNR and FQNEAQ (reference sequence). Trimming removed 1 base from V and 6 bases from J, with 16 bases in between. CDR3 size: 15 residues. The CDR3, as DNA: TGTGCCAGCAGCTTAGGGCGCCAGGGGCTAAGCGAGCAGTACTTC. Translating gives CASSLGRQGLSEQYF.

Only one count was recorded for this clone. The chain is built from TRBV6-5 and TRBJ1-6, with D perhaps TRBD1 (5 bases). Germline V gene sequence: CDR1 MNHEY, CDR2 SVGAGI. Trimming took off 2 bases at V and 11 bases at J, with 19 bases between the two ends. The CDR3 covers 16 residues. The CDR3 here is CASSYQVFGGTAPLHF. The CDR3 nucleotides are TGTGCCAGCAGTTACCAGGTGTTCGGGGGTACGGCACCCCTCCACTTT.

The chain combines TRBV4-2 with TRBJ2-7; 7 positions match TRBD1. CDR3 length: 15 amino acids. CDR1 and CDR2 from the germline V gene are LGHNA and YNFKEQ. Trimming cost V 3 bases and J 7 bases; bases outside gene matches: 12. CDR3 nucleotides: TGTGCCAGCAGCCATCAGGGACAGATAATTTTAGAGCAGTACTTC. Translated: CASSHQGQIILEQYF.

This CDR3 is CASSASVGGYTF. CDR3 nucleotides: TGTGCCAGCAGTGCCTCGGTAGGTGGCTACACCTTC. The J gene is TRBJ1-2, the V gene TRBV12-3 or TRBV12-4; D is unresolved. This CDR3 comprises 12 residues. The germline V and J ends were trimmed by 5 bases and 7 bases, with 11 bases remaining between them.

With respect to this clone: A read error is likely here: a far larger clone is one base away. This same CDR3 is encoded by further DNA sequences in the sample. This sequence joins TRBV27 and TRBJ1-5; the D is unclear. V was shortened by 3 bases and J by 0 bases, with 6 bases between the two germline ends. This CDR3 has 14 residues. In germline, CDR1 is MNHEY, CDR2 SMNVEV (reference sequence). CDR3 in DNA: TGTGCCAGCAGTTTGGGGAATAGCAATCAGCCCCAGCATTTT. Translated, it gives CASSLGNSNQPQHF.